The 6 T cell receptor beta chains reported below all come from one sample, sequenced in a study of blood T cell repertoires in COVID-19. Data came from immunoSEQ multiplex PCR; TCRdb stores just in-frame clones and leaves some out. The sample consists of more than 30,000 clones, roughly 78% of them appearing once. Sequenced material: peripheral blood. The receptors come from a woman in her 70s with acute or convalescent COVID-19.

The rearrangement uses TRBV7-2 and TRBJ2-1, with 12 bases aligning to TRBD1. The V segment lost 11 bases and the J segment 7 bases; nucleotides outside the gene matches: 6. This CDR3 is 13 amino acids long. CDR1 is SGHTA, CDR2 FQGNSA, per germline. The CDR3 coding sequence is TGTGCCGGGAGGGGACAGGGGGCAAATGAGCAGTTCTTC. Residues: CAGRGQGANEQFF.

V and J are TRBV6-2 or TRBV6-3 and TRBJ2-7, with 7 bases matching TRBD2. J gave up 3 bases and V 0 bases, and 5 bases lay outside the gene matches. The CDR3 covers 15 residues. CDR1 and CDR2 (germline): MNHEY, SVGEGT. The DNA for the CDR3 is TGTGCCAGCAGTTACTCCGGGACTATCAGCTACGAGCAGTACTTC. Protein sequence: CASSYSGTISYEQYF.

V gene TRBV27 combines with J gene TRBJ1-2; TRBD1 is a possible D gene (6 bases). This CDR3 spans 15 amino acids. The germline V and J ends were trimmed by 2 bases and 4 bases, with 14 bases remaining between them. Germline-derived CDR1 and CDR2 are MNHEY and SMNVEV (reference sequence). CDR3 loop: CASSLLGQGSYGYTF. Written as DNA, the CDR3 is TGTGCCAGCAGTTTACTAGGGCAGGGGAGCTATGGCTACACCTTC.

V is TRBV19 and J is TRBJ2-7, with 14 bases lining up with TRBD2. The CDR3 spans 17 residues. Germline-derived CDR1 and CDR2 are LNHDA and SQIVND (reference sequence). The J segment lost 4 bases and the V segment lost 5 bases, leaving 10 bases of the junction unmatched. CDR3 sequence: CASSPERTSGRRYEQYF. The CDR3 bases are TGTGCCAGTAGTCCCGAAAGGACTAGCGGGAGGCGTTACGAGCAGTACTTC.

CDR3 DNA sequence: TGTGCCAGCAGTGACTCCAGCGGCCCTAGCACAGATACGCAGTATTTT. This codes for CASSDSSGPSTDTQYF. The gene calls are TRBV6-4 and TRBJ2-3; TRBD2 is a possible D gene (5 bases). This CDR3 has 16 residues. Germline lookup yields CDR1 MRHNA and CDR2 SNTAGT. The ends were cut back, 0 bases at V and 0 bases at J, with 10 bases in the middle.

This chain connects TRBV19 to TRBJ2-1; a weak D match, TRBD2 (5 bases). CDR3 length equals 15 residues. The germline V gene encodes CDR1 LNHDA and CDR2 SQIVND (reference sequence). V was trimmed by 9 bases and J by 0 bases, leaving 15 bases between them. CDR3 DNA: TGTGCCAGCGGGCTAGCTAGGACCTCCTACAATGAGCAGTTCTTC. Translation gives CASGLARTSYNEQFF. Full variable domain (rest looked up from reference TRBV19 and TRBJ2-1): DGGITQSPKYLFRKEGQNVTLSCEQNLNHDAMYWYRQDPGQGLRLIYYSQIVNDFQKGDIAEGYSVSREKKESFPLTVTSAQKNPTAFYLCASGLARTSYNEQFFGPGTRLTVL.